The 27 T cell receptor beta chains listed next were all sequenced from one sample in a study of T cell changes during pregnancy in multiple sclerosis. Clones were sequenced by immunoSEQ multiplex PCR, and TCRdb holds only the in-frame ones, with some missing. The sample consists of 70,000 to 100,000 clones, roughly 93% of them appearing once. This material consisted of peripheral blood, taken in the third trimester of pregnancy. These receptors were taken from a female donor in good health, enrolled as a control in a pregnancy study.

This chain uses TRBV13 with TRBJ2-5; 12 bases agree with TRBD1. This CDR3 comprises 20 residues. Germline V gene data show CDR1 as PRHDT and CDR2 as FYEKMQ (reference sequence). V lost 5 bases to trimming and J lost 5 bases; unmatched junction nucleotides: 21. In nucleotides, the CDR3 is TGTGCCAGCAGCGCAAGGAGAGACCACCCCCGGGACAGGGGGCCTGAGACCCAGTACTTC. Protein sequence: CASSARRDHPRDRGPETQYF. The whole variable domain, remainder taken from reference TRBV13 and TRBJ2-5, is AAGVIQSPRHLIKEKRETATLKCYPIPRHDTVYWYQQGPGQDPQFLISFYEKMQSDKGSIPDRFSAQQFSDYHSELNMSSLELGDSALYFCASSARRDHPRDRGPETQYFGPGTRLLVL.

The J gene is TRBJ2-1, the V gene TRBV20-1; D perhaps matches TRBD2 (6 bases). Germline V gene sequence: CDR1 DFQATT, CDR2 SNEGSKA (reference sequence). The CDR3 consists of 9 residues. V was shortened by 7 bases and J by 8 bases, with 6 bases between the two germline ends. The CDR3 coding sequence is TGCAGTGGGAGGGATGAGCAGTTCTTC. Translation gives CSGRDEQFF.

This chain's CDR3 is CASSLRDFNEQFF. The CDR3 region has the DNA TGTGCCAGCAGTTTACGGGACTTCAATGAGCAGTTCTTC. The rearrangement links TRBV28 to TRBJ2-1; D is possibly TRBD2 (6 bases). V lost 2 bases to trimming and J lost 6 bases, with 8 bases between them. Germline V lookup: CDR1 MDHEN, CDR2 SYDVKM. The CDR3 loop spans 13 amino acids.

The rearrangement links TRBV29-1 to TRBJ1-2, with 7 bases fitting TRBD1. The CDR3 totals 12 residues. Losses at the gene ends were 3 bases for V and 7 bases for J; bases not matched to a gene: 5. Germline CDR1 SQVTM, CDR2 ANQGSEA. In DNA, the CDR3 is TGCAGCGTTGAGTTGACAGGGATTGGCTACACCTTC. This sequence encodes CSVELTGIGYTF.

The J gene is TRBJ1-5, the V gene TRBV19, with 7 nucleotides matching TRBD1. The CDR3 totals 20 residues. Germline assignment: CDR1 LNHDA and CDR2 SQIVND (reference sequence). Unmatched junction bases numbered 24, after V lost 3 bases and J lost 7 bases. The CDR3 loop reads CASSIGIFPWQGDRFQPQHF. CDR3 nucleotides: TGTGCCAGTAGTATCGGCATTTTCCCCTGGCAGGGGGATCGTTTCCAGCCCCAGCATTTT.

The chain is built from TRBV18 and TRBJ1-3; TRBD1 might be the D (5 bases). From germline, CDR1 is KGHSH and CDR2 LQKENI. This CDR3 has 14 amino acids. The V and J ends lost 4 bases and 1 base respectively, with 8 bases between them. CDR3 nucleotide sequence: TGTGCCAGCTCACAATCAGGGTCTGGAAACACCATATATTTT. Translation: CASSQSGSGNTIYF.

The chain couples TRBV5-1 to TRBJ2-3, with 7 bases fitting TRBD2. CDR1 is SGHRS and CDR2 is YFSETQ in the germline V gene. The CDR3 totals 15 residues. Losses at the gene ends were 3 bases for V and 4 bases for J; bases not matched to a gene: 8. The CDR3 nucleotides read TGCGCCAGCAGCTCGACTCGCGGGAGCCCAGATACGCAGTATTTT. This sequence encodes CASSSTRGSPDTQYF. Full variable domain (outside the CDR3, taken from reference TRBV5-1 and TRBJ2-3): KAGVTQTPRYLIKTRGQQVTLSCSPISGHRSVSWYQQTPGQGLQFLFEYFSETQRNKGNFPGRFSGRQFSNSRSEMNVSTLELGDSALYLCASSSTRGSPDTQYFGPGTRLTVL.

The chain joins TRBV28 to TRBJ1-1; D unresolved. Trimming cost V 3 bases and J 4 bases, with 3 bases left between them. From germline, CDR1 is MDHEN and CDR2 SYDVKM. The CDR3 length is 11 residues. As DNA, the CDR3 is TGTGCCAGCAGTTTCGGCACTGAAGCTTTCTTT. Translation: CASSFGTEAFF. The variable domain in full, completed from reference TRBV28 and TRBJ1-1, reads DVKVTQSSRYLVKRTGEKVFLECVQDMDHENMFWYRQDPGLGLRLIYFSYDVKMKEKGDIPEGYSVSREKKERFSLILESASTNQTSMYLCASSFGTEAFFGQGTRLTVV.

The rearrangement uses TRBV5-4 and TRBJ2-1; 8 nucleotides align to TRBD2. The CDR3 has 15 residues. The junction had 4 bases not matched to a gene; V was cut back by 0 bases and J by 5 bases. Per germline, CDR1 SGHNT and CDR2 YYREEE (reference sequence). The CDR3 is CASSLAWRGDNEQFF. CDR3 DNA sequence: TGTGCCAGCAGCTTGGCTTGGCGGGGGGACAATGAGCAGTTCTTC.

The chain uses TRBV6-5 and TRBJ1-5; 7 nucleotides agree with TRBD1. Germline CDR1 and CDR2: MNHEY and SVGAGI. The V gene end was trimmed by 5 bases and the J gene end by 3 bases; junction bases not matched to a gene: 4. The CDR3 has 14 residues. CDR3 residues: CASSNQGVNQPQHF. The DNA for the CDR3 is TGTGCCAGCAGTAATCAGGGGGTCAATCAGCCCCAGCATTTT.

The sample holds one count of this clone. V is TRBV7-8 and J is TRBJ1-5, with a possible D match to TRBD1 (5 bases). Germline-derived CDR1 and CDR2 are SGHVS and FQNEAQ. Trimming took off 0 bases at V and 6 bases at J, with 24 bases between the two ends. This CDR3 region has 19 residues. The CDR3 here is CASSLARTRAGVRTQPQHF. The CDR3 bases are TGTGCCAGCAGCTTAGCGCGAACCCGTGCGGGGGTGAGGACTCAGCCCCAGCATTTT.

This chain connects TRBV9 to TRBJ2-1, with TRBD2 identical over 8 bases. This CDR3 contains 14 residues. The V gene end was trimmed by 0 bases and the J gene end by 7 bases; junction bases not matched to a gene: 3. Germline assignment: CDR1 SGDLS and CDR2 YYNGEE. The CDR3 DNA follows: TGTGCCAGCAGCGTAGCGGGACTAGTGAATGAGCAGTTCTTC. It encodes CASSVAGLVNEQFF.

This clone was seen a single time. The chain couples TRBV28 to TRBJ2-7; tentatively, D is TRBD1 (5 bases). CDR1 is MDHEN, CDR2 SYDVKM, per germline. The V end lost 3 bases, the J end lost 2 bases, and 8 bases lay between the germline ends. This CDR3 comprises 13 residues. DNA for the CDR3: TGTGCCAGCAGTTTGGGGCAGACCTACGAGCAGTACTTC. Amino acid sequence: CASSLGQTYEQYF.

In nucleotides, the CDR3 is TGTGCCAGCAGTGATACACCCGACAGGGGTTACGAGCAGTACTTC. The encoded protein is CASSDTPDRGYEQYF. The V and J genes are TRBV28 and TRBJ2-7; 8 bases are shared with TRBD1. Germline CDR1 reads MDHEN; CDR2 reads SYDVKM. The V segment lost 5 bases and the J segment 4 bases; nucleotides outside the gene matches: 10. This CDR3 is built from 15 residues.

J is TRBJ2-7 and V is TRBV7-9, with 10 bases aligning to TRBD2. The CDR3 runs 13 residues. The germline CDR1 and CDR2 sequences are SEHNR and FQNEAQ (reference sequence). V lost 5 bases and J lost 4; bases outside the gene matches: 2. The CDR3 DNA reads TGTGCCAGCAGCCTGGGACTAGCGTACGAGCAGTACTTC. Protein product: CASSLGLAYEQYF.

The CDR3 sequence is CASRERAGSTDTQYF. CDR3 DNA: TGTGCCAGCAGAGAGAGAGCGGGATCCACAGATACGCAGTATTTT. The rearrangement links TRBV6-5 to TRBJ2-3, with TRBD2 matching over 7 bases. The CDR3 has 15 amino acids. Germline CDR1 and CDR2: MNHEY and SVGAGI. The junction had 8 bases not matched to a gene; V was cut back by 6 bases and J by 2 bases.

The chain links TRBV7-2 to TRBJ2-3; 7 nucleotides line up with TRBD1. The CDR3 totals 16 residues. V lost 5 bases and J lost 0; bases outside the gene matches: 8. Germline CDR1 reads SGHTA; CDR2 reads FQGNSA. The CDR3 reads CASSPWTGASTDTQYF. The CDR3 coding sequence is TGTGCCAGCAGCCCCTGGACAGGCGCCAGCACAGATACGCAGTATTTT. The variable domain in full, completed from reference TRBV7-2 and TRBJ2-3, reads GAGVSQSPSNKVTEKGKDVELRCDPISGHTALYWYRQSLGQGLEFLIYFQGNSAPDKSGLPSDRFSAERTGGSVSTLTIQRTQQEDSAVYLCASSPWTGASTDTQYFGPGTRLTVL.

This rearrangement joins TRBV28 to TRBJ2-3; possibly TRBD1 for D (6 bases). CDR1 is MDHEN, CDR2 SYDVKM, per germline. Trimming cost V 7 bases and J 0 bases, with 11 bases left between them. The CDR3 sequence is 14 residues long. CDR3: CASTRDISTDTQYF. DNA of the CDR3: TGTGCCAGCACCCGGGACATCAGCACAGATACGCAGTATTTT.

V is TRBV28 and J is TRBJ2-2; D uncertain. The CDR3 extends over 12 amino acids. Per the germline V gene, CDR1 is MDHEN and CDR2 is SYDVKM. Trimming removed 7 bases from V and 6 bases from J, with 9 bases in between. CDR3 sequence: CASTKFPGELFF. As DNA, the CDR3 is TGTGCCAGCACCAAATTCCCCGGGGAGCTGTTTTTT. Looking up the rest from reference TRBV28 and TRBJ2-2 gives the full variable domain: DVKVTQSSRYLVKRTGEKVFLECVQDMDHENMFWYRQDPGLGLRLIYFSYDVKMKEKGDIPEGYSVSREKKERFSLILESASTNQTSMYLCASTKFPGELFFGEGSRLTVL.

The chain is built from TRBV25-1 and TRBJ2-5; TRBD1 aligns across 9 bases. This CDR3 is 17 amino acids long. V shed 5 bases and J 5 bases; nucleotides not matched to a gene: 15. Germline CDR1 is MGHDK and CDR2 is SYGVNS. The CDR3 sequence: CASSPNSGTGSGETQYF. The CDR3 nucleotides read TGTGCCAGCAGTCCCAACTCCGGGACAGGGTCCGGGGAGACCCAGTACTTC.

This sequence joins TRBV28 and TRBJ1-5; no definite D call. CDR1 is MDHEN and CDR2 is SYDVKM in the germline V gene. Deletions cut 10 bases from V and 3 bases from J, with 19 bases between. The CDR3 consists of 15 residues. The CDR3 sequence: CATTSLSGDNQPQHF. The CDR3 bases are TGTGCCACCACTTCCCTAAGCGGAGACAATCAGCCCCAGCATTTT. Variable domain in full (rest from reference TRBV28 and TRBJ1-5): DVKVTQSSRYLVKRTGEKVFLECVQDMDHENMFWYRQDPGLGLRLIYFSYDVKMKEKGDIPEGYSVSREKKERFSLILESASTNQTSMYLCATTSLSGDNQPQHFGDGTRLSIL.

The chain is built from TRBV7-2 and TRBJ1-4; 9 bases are shared with TRBD1. Germline CDR1 and CDR2: SGHTA and FQGNSA. V lost 3 bases to trimming and J lost 8 bases; unmatched junction nucleotides: 4. The CDR3 is made up of 14 amino acids. The CDR3 sequence is CASSLGQGSEKLFF. For the CDR3, the DNA is TGTGCCAGCAGCTTGGGACAGGGTAGCGAAAAACTGTTTTTT.

This chain uses TRBV27 with TRBJ2-3; D is possibly TRBD2 (5 bases). The CDR3 is made up of 14 amino acids. The germline V and J ends were trimmed by 7 bases and 1 base, with 12 bases remaining between them. Looked up from germline, CDR1 is MNHEY and CDR2 is SMNVEV (reference sequence). The CDR3 coding sequence is TGTGCCAGCACTACTAGTGGCGGCACAGATACGCAGTATTTT. Its protein product is CASTTSGGTDTQYF.

The chain is built from TRBV29-1 and TRBJ2-5, with 10 nucleotides matching TRBD2. The CDR3 covers 16 residues. V trimming: 5 bases; J trimming: 2 bases; junction bases outside the gene matches: 11. Germline assignment: CDR1 SQVTM and CDR2 ANQGSEA. The CDR3 spells CSVNWSGREPQETQYF. The DNA of the CDR3 is TGCAGCGTTAACTGGAGCGGGAGGGAGCCGCAAGAGACCCAGTACTTC.

The gene calls are TRBV5-6 and TRBJ2-3; a weak D match, TRBD2 (6 bases). The CDR3 totals 16 residues. Germline loops: CDR1 SGHDT, CDR2 YYEEEE. Trimming took off 0 bases at V and 2 bases at J, with 13 bases between the two ends. CDR3: CASSLAGASATDTQYF. The CDR3 region has the DNA TGTGCCAGCAGCTTGGCCGGGGCTAGCGCCACAGATACGCAGTATTTT.

The genes are TRBV29-1 and TRBJ1-1, with TRBD1 as a possible D gene (6 bases). Trimming stripped 1 base from V and 0 bases from J, with 12 bases between. Germline loops: CDR1 SQVTM, CDR2 ANQGSEA. The CDR3 covers 15 residues. The CDR3 bases are TGCAGCGTTGAAGTACAGGGCCTCGTGAACACTGAAGCTTTCTTT. It translates to CSVEVQGLVNTEAFF.

The CDR3 loop is CASSSPRMTGEANYGYTF. CDR3 nucleotides: TGTGCCAGTAGTAGCCCCCGAATGACAGGAGAAGCTAACTATGGCTACACCTTC. The rearrangement uses TRBV19 and TRBJ1-2; perhaps TRBD1 as D (6 bases). Per the germline V gene, CDR1 is LNHDA and CDR2 is SQIVND (reference sequence). The germline V and J ends were trimmed by 4 bases and 0 bases, with 21 bases remaining between them. This CDR3 comprises 18 residues.